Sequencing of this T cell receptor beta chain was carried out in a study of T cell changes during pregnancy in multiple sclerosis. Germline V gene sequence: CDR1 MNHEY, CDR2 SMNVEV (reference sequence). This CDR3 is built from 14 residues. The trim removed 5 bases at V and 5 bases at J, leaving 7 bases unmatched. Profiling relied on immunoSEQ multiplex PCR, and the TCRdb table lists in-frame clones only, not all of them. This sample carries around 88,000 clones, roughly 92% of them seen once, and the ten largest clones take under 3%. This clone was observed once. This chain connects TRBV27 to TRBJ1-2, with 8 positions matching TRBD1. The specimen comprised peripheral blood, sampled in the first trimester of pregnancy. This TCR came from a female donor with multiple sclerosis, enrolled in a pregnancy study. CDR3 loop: CASSSGQGGYGYTF. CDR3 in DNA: TGTGCCAGCAGTAGTGGACAGGGAGGGTATGGCTACACCTTC.